A selection of T cell receptor beta chains follows, all from one sample in a study of long-term antiretroviral therapy in people with HIV. The data were produced by immunoSEQ multiplex PCR, yet TCRdb's version contains in-frame clones alone and is incomplete. The sample lists tens of thousands of clones, 81% occurring once. The specimen comprised unsorted PBMCs, sampled 0.1 years before starting antiretroviral therapy. The receptors derive from a man in his forties with HIV. CDR3s include the opening cysteine and the closing phenylalanine or tryptophan. The order of the fields is clone size, J gene, D gene, V gene, CDR3 DNA, CDR3 protein. A D gene is named only where the DNA matches it firmly. Size is omitted from some rows. Given values are once, few, many or a class for expanded clones.

>.|TRBJ2-7|TRBD1|TRBV2
TGTGCCAGCAGCGCACAGGGGCACTCCTACGAGCAGTACTTC
CASSAQGHSYEQYF
>.|TRBJ2-7|TRBD1|TRBV7-9
TGTGCCAGCAGCTTAGCTGGGACAGGCTCCTACGAGCAGTACTTC
CASSLAGTGSYEQYF
>.|TRBJ1-2|TRBD1|TRBV28
TGTGCCAGCAGGGAGGACAGGGTCAGGGGCTACACCTTC
CASREDRVRGYTF
>once|TRBJ1-2|TRBD1|TRBV28
TGTGCCAGCAGTCCTGGGACAGTTCTAGGTGGGGCCTATGGCTACACCTTC
CASSPGTVLGGAYGYTF
>once|TRBJ1-1|.|TRBV9
TGTGCCAGCAGCGTAGTTGGAACTTACACTGAAGCTTTCTTT
CASSVVGTYTEAFF
>.|TRBJ1-2|.|TRBV4-3
TGCGCCAGCAGCCGGACCAACGACAGGTCTAACTATGGCTACACCTTC
CASSRTNDRSNYGYTF
>.|TRBJ1-1|.|TRBV11-3
TGTGCCAGCAGCTTAATTATGCGGGGGTTGACCATGAACACTGAAGCTTTCTTT
CASSLIMRGLTMNTEAFF
>.|TRBJ2-5|.|TRBV28
TGTGCCAGCAGTTTGGGTGGACAGCGGGAGACCCAGTACTTC
CASSLGGQRETQYF
>.|TRBJ2-2|.|TRBV6-6
TGTGCCTCAGGAGGAACCGGGGAGCTGTTTTTT
CASGGTGELFF
>.|TRBJ2-3|TRBD1|TRBV28
TGTGCCAGCAGCTCCCCCGACAGGGGACCAGATACGCAGTATTTT
CASSSPDRGPDTQYF
>.|TRBJ2-3|TRBD2|TRBV25-1
TGTGCCAGCAGTCGACTAGCGGGCACAGATACGCAGTATTTT
CASSRLAGTDTQYF
>.|TRBJ2-7|.|TRBV12-2
TGTGCAAGTCGCTTTAGTTCGCGACCAAACTACGAGCAGTACTTC
CASRFSSRPNYEQYF
>.|TRBJ2-7|TRBD1|TRBV4-1
TGCGCCAGCAGCCAAGATGACGGGACAGGGGTAAGGGAGCAGTACTTC
CASSQDDGTGVREQYF
>.|TRBJ1-4|TRBD1|TRBV5-1
TGCGCCAGCAGCGGAGGGCGGGACAGAGCTAATGAAAAACTGTTTTTT
CASSGGRDRANEKLFF
>.|TRBJ2-5|TRBD2|TRBV7-2
TGTGCCAGCAGCTTCCAGTCCGGGACTAGAGAGACCCAGTACTTC
CASSFQSGTRETQYF
>.|TRBJ2-5|.|TRBV18
TGTGCCAGCTCACCTAACAGGGAAGAGCAGTACTTC
CASSPNREEQYF
>once|TRBJ1-4|.|TRBV9
TGTGCCAGCAGCGTAGCTGGGGGAACAACTAATGAAAAACTGTTTTTT
CASSVAGGTTNEKLFF
>.|TRBJ1-1|.|TRBV28
TGTGCCAGCAGTCAGAACACTGAAGCTTTCTTT
CASSQNTEAFF
>.|TRBJ2-1|TRBD2|TRBV4-1
TGCGCCAGCAGCCAAGAGGAGCTAGCGGGAGTCCACAATGAGCAGTTCTTC
CASSQEELAGVHNEQFF
>.|TRBJ2-2|.|TRBV5-1
TGCGCCAGCAGCTTCGGGGCATGGGACACCGGGGAGCTGTTTTTT
CASSFGAWDTGELFF
>.|TRBJ2-7|.|TRBV19
TGTGCCAGTAGTTTCCAGGGTAACAACGAGCAGTACTTC
CASSFQGNNEQYF
>.|TRBJ2-1|.|TRBV10-3
TGTGCCATCAGTGGAGACTCCAATGAGCAGTTCTTC
CAISGDSNEQFF
>.|TRBJ1-3|.|TRBV15
TGTGCCACAACCGGGCCTCCCTCTGGAAACACCATATATTTT
CATTGPPSGNTIYF
>.|TRBJ2-4|.|TRBV7-2
TGTGCCAGCAGCTTAGGAGGGGCGAGGGTTGGCATTCAGTACTTC
CASSLGGARVGIQYF
>.|TRBJ1-4|.|TRBV30
TGTGCCTCCAAGACCGCGCTTAATGAAAAACTGTTTTTT
CASKTALNEKLFF
>.|TRBJ2-6|TRBD1|TRBV19
TGTGCCAGTAGTACGGACAGGGCTGGTGGGGCCAACGTCCTGACTTTC
CASSTDRAGGANVLTF